The present TCR beta chain was sequenced within a study of blood T cells in healthy people across ages. A few counts support this clonotype. Antigen: not known. An end of the junction differs from the germline gene, which may be a read error. Whole-study findings and limits: Nothing was known about donor CMV status, and this possibly confounded expanded clonotype changes. Donors of long life had a larger count of naive CD4+ cells and greater diversity than aged donors.

This CDR3 has 15 residues. The germline V gene has CDR1 DFQATT and CDR2 SNEGSKA (reference sequence). The use of a sample-barcoded 5' primer and a J-beta primer mix characterized a second PCR of about 6 to 12 cycles. Via MiXCR, TCRdb re-called the 5' RACE reads, giving one row per CDR3 protein. The sample records 750,000 to 1,000,000 distinct CDR3 sequences, 29% being singletons. The same sample was also used in a study of T cells of mothers and their children.

Specimen: blood. This clonotype was obtained from a woman between 40 and 55 years old in good health. V is TRBV20-1 and J is TRBJ2-5; the match to TRBD2 covers 7 bases. The CDR3 nucleotides are TGCAGTGCTCGAGACGGGGGGAACCCCCAAGAGACCCAGTACTTC. Its translation: CSARDGGNPQETQYF.